The rows below give T cell receptor beta chains drawn from one sample of a study of cytomegalovirus exposure and HLA in healthy donors. Sequencing was performed with immunoSEQ multiplex PCR; in TCRdb, only in-frame clones are kept and a portion is missing. The data hold roughly 110,000 clones, with more than 70% observed a single time. Sequences were obtained from PBMCs. These receptor sequences come from a man aged 25 to 45 in good health and CMV-seronegative. Both conserved end residues are part of each CDR3. Each record gives: CDR3 length, J gene, D gene, V gene, clone size, CDR3 DNA, CDR3 protein. The D gene is left open where the match is weak. Clone size is given for some rows only: seen once, a few or many times, or a class if the clone is expanded.

len: 14; j_gene: TRBJ1-4; d_gene: TRBD1; v_gene: TRBV4-1; abundance: .; CDR3nt: TGCGCCAGCAGCCAAGGCAGGGGGGATGAAAAACTGTTTTTT; CDR3aa: CASSQGRGDEKLFF
len: 17; j_gene: TRBJ1-1; d_gene: .; v_gene: TRBV10-3; abundance: .; CDR3nt: TGTGCCATCAGTGAGTCGATCGGGCTAGGGTCGGGGACTGAAGCTTTCTTT; CDR3aa: CAISESIGLGSGTEAFF
len: 15; j_gene: TRBJ1-2; d_gene: .; v_gene: TRBV28; abundance: .; CDR3nt: TGTGCCAGCAGTTCACCGGGACTGACTAACTATGGCTACACCTTC; CDR3aa: CASSSPGLTNYGYTF
len: 14; j_gene: TRBJ2-7; d_gene: TRBD1; v_gene: TRBV5-1; abundance: .; CDR3nt: TGCGCCAGCAGCTTGGAGGGGGCAGGCTACGAGCAGTACTTC; CDR3aa: CASSLEGAGYEQYF
len: 15; j_gene: TRBJ1-6; d_gene: TRBD1; v_gene: TRBV29-1; abundance: .; CDR3nt: TGCGGCGAGACGACCGGGACAGGGGGCGGTTCACCCCTCCACTTT; CDR3aa: CGETTGTGGGSPLHF
len: 13; j_gene: TRBJ2-3; d_gene: .; v_gene: TRBV27; abundance: once; CDR3nt: TGTGCCAACAGCGCTGGGGGGACAGATACGCAGTATTTT; CDR3aa: CANSAGGTDTQYF
len: 12; j_gene: TRBJ1-1; d_gene: .; v_gene: TRBV6-5; abundance: few; CDR3nt: TGTGCCAGCAGTTACCGGGGGGCTGAAGCTTTCTTT; CDR3aa: CASSYRGAEAFF
len: 20; j_gene: TRBJ1-6; d_gene: TRBD1; v_gene: TRBV5-1; abundance: .; CDR3nt: TGCGCCAGCAGCTTGTATCAGGGACAGGGGCCGAGCTCCTATAATTCACCCCTCCACTTT; CDR3aa: CASSLYQGQGPSSYNSPLHF
len: 13; j_gene: TRBJ1-1; d_gene: .; v_gene: TRBV5-1; abundance: few; CDR3nt: TGCGCCAGCAGCTTGGGGGGCAGCACTGAAGCTTTCTTT; CDR3aa: CASSLGGSTEAFF
len: 14; j_gene: TRBJ1-5; d_gene: TRBD1; v_gene: TRBV6-1; abundance: .; CDR3nt: TGTGCCAGCAGTTCAAGGACAGGGGGAGAGCCCCAGCATTTT; CDR3aa: CASSSRTGGEPQHF
len: 14; j_gene: TRBJ2-7; d_gene: TRBD1; v_gene: TRBV5-1; abundance: .; CDR3nt: TGCGCCAGCAGCCTTGACAGGGGCCCCTACGAGCAGTACTTC; CDR3aa: CASSLDRGPYEQYF
len: 11; j_gene: TRBJ2-5; d_gene: .; v_gene: TRBV30; abundance: .; CDR3nt: TGTGCCTGGATAGCAGGGGAGACCCAGTACTTC; CDR3aa: CAWIAGETQYF
len: 14; j_gene: TRBJ2-1; d_gene: TRBD2; v_gene: TRBV14; abundance: .; CDR3nt: TGTGCCAGCAGCCAAGATCTGCGCGGGGGTTGGCAGTTCTTC; CDR3aa: CASSQDLRGGWQFF
len: 16; j_gene: TRBJ2-7; d_gene: .; v_gene: TRBV27; abundance: .; CDR3nt: TGTGCCAGCAGTTTATCGGTTAAGGCGGTCTCCTACGAGCAGTACTTC; CDR3aa: CASSLSVKAVSYEQYF
len: 14; j_gene: TRBJ2-5; d_gene: TRBD1; v_gene: TRBV28; abundance: .; CDR3nt: TGTGCCAGCAGTGTGGGGACAGACCAAGAGACCCAGTACTTC; CDR3aa: CASSVGTDQETQYF
len: 16; j_gene: TRBJ1-3; d_gene: TRBD1; v_gene: TRBV15; abundance: .; CDR3nt: TGTGCCACCAGCAGAGATCAGGGGGTATCTGGAAACACCATATATTTT; CDR3aa: CATSRDQGVSGNTIYF
len: 13; j_gene: TRBJ1-5; d_gene: .; v_gene: TRBV30; abundance: .; CDR3nt: TGTGCCTGGAGCCCAGAGGACAATCAGCCCCAGCATTTT; CDR3aa: CAWSPEDNQPQHF
len: 15; j_gene: TRBJ2-2; d_gene: TRBD2; v_gene: TRBV10-3; abundance: .; CDR3nt: TGTGCCGCCTCTCTGAGCGGGAGCGGCACCGGGGAGCTGTTTTTT; CDR3aa: CAASLSGSGTGELFF
len: 15; j_gene: TRBJ2-7; d_gene: TRBD1; v_gene: TRBV9; abundance: .; CDR3nt: TGTGCCAGCAGCGTAGGTGGGACAGGTATCTACGAGCAGTACTTC; CDR3aa: CASSVGGTGIYEQYF
len: 14; j_gene: TRBJ2-1; d_gene: TRBD1; v_gene: TRBV30; abundance: once; CDR3nt: TGTGCCTGGGCTAGGGGGCCCGGGGACAATGAGCAGTTCTTC; CDR3aa: CAWARGPGDNEQFF
len: 15; j_gene: TRBJ1-5; d_gene: TRBD1; v_gene: TRBV6-1; abundance: .; CDR3nt: TGTGCCAGCACCATGGACAGGGTGGGCAATCAGCCCCAGCATTTT; CDR3aa: CASTMDRVGNQPQHF
len: 13; j_gene: TRBJ2-7; d_gene: .; v_gene: TRBV7-9; abundance: .; CDR3nt: TGTGCCAGCAGCTCCACTATCCGCTACGAGCAGTACTTC; CDR3aa: CASSSTIRYEQYF
len: 13; j_gene: TRBJ2-7; d_gene: TRBD1; v_gene: TRBV29-1; abundance: .; CDR3nt: TGCAGCGTTCAACGACAGGGAATGGGCGAGCAGTACTTC; CDR3aa: CSVQRQGMGEQYF
len: 14; j_gene: TRBJ2-3; d_gene: .; v_gene: TRBV4-1; abundance: .; CDR3nt: TGCGCCAGCAGCCAAGGGGGCTCGATAAATACGCAGTATTTT; CDR3aa: CASSQGGSINTQYF
len: 15; j_gene: TRBJ2-1; d_gene: .; v_gene: TRBV6-6; abundance: few; CDR3nt: TGTGCCAGCAGTTACGAGTTTAGCTCCTACAATGAGCAGTTCTTC; CDR3aa: CASSYEFSSYNEQFF
len: 18; j_gene: TRBJ2-6; d_gene: TRBD1; v_gene: TRBV13; abundance: .; CDR3nt: TGTGCCAGCAGCTTATTGTGGGACAGGGATATTGGGGCCAACGTCCTGACTTTC; CDR3aa: CASSLLWDRDIGANVLTF
len: 18; j_gene: TRBJ2-7; d_gene: TRBD1; v_gene: TRBV5-1; abundance: .; CDR3nt: TGCGCCAGCAGCTTAAGGGCCCCAACCGGGACAGGGGATTACGAGCAGTACTTC; CDR3aa: CASSLRAPTGTGDYEQYF
len: 14; j_gene: TRBJ1-6; d_gene: TRBD1; v_gene: TRBV19; abundance: .; CDR3nt: TGTGCCAGTGGGACAGGGCCTACTAATTCACCCCTCCACTTT; CDR3aa: CASGTGPTNSPLHF
len: 17; j_gene: TRBJ1-4; d_gene: TRBD1; v_gene: TRBV29-1; abundance: few; CDR3nt: TGCAGCGTCCCACCGGACAGGGATTTGTGGACTAATGAAAAACTGTTTTTT; CDR3aa: CSVPPDRDLWTNEKLFF
len: 14; j_gene: TRBJ2-5; d_gene: TRBD1; v_gene: TRBV7-3; abundance: .; CDR3nt: TGTGCCAGCAGCTTGACAGGGTTTCCGGAGACCCAGTACTTC; CDR3aa: CASSLTGFPETQYF
len: 13; j_gene: TRBJ2-2; d_gene: .; v_gene: TRBV5-1; abundance: .; CDR3nt: TGCGCCAGCAGCCCACTGTCCACCGGGGAGCTGTTTTTT; CDR3aa: CASSPLSTGELFF
len: 17; j_gene: TRBJ2-2; d_gene: TRBD2; v_gene: TRBV11-2; abundance: .; CDR3nt: TGTGCCAGCAGCTTAGATCGTCTAGCGGGACGCACCGGGGAGCTGTTTTTT; CDR3aa: CASSLDRLAGRTGELFF
len: 15; j_gene: TRBJ2-7; d_gene: TRBD1; v_gene: TRBV6-5; abundance: .; CDR3nt: TGTGCCAGCAGTTTCGACAGGGGTGCAGCCTACGAGCAGTACTTC; CDR3aa: CASSFDRGAAYEQYF
len: 17; j_gene: TRBJ2-1; d_gene: .; v_gene: TRBV9; abundance: few; CDR3nt: TGTGCCAGCAGCGTGAGCCAGGGTCGTGGGGGCCGCAATGAGCAGTTCTTC; CDR3aa: CASSVSQGRGGRNEQFF
len: 17; j_gene: TRBJ2-3; d_gene: .; v_gene: TRBV9; abundance: .; CDR3nt: TGTGCCAGCAGCGGCGGGGGGACAGCGGGAGGCACAGATACGCAGTATTTT; CDR3aa: CASSGGGTAGGTDTQYF
len: 16; j_gene: TRBJ1-4; d_gene: TRBD1; v_gene: TRBV2; abundance: .; CDR3nt: TGTGCCAGCAGTGACACTACCGACAGGGGCTTTGGAAAACTGTTTTTT; CDR3aa: CASSDTTDRGFGKLFF
len: 15; j_gene: TRBJ2-7; d_gene: TRBD2; v_gene: TRBV7-2; abundance: .; CDR3nt: TGTGCCAGCAGCTCCGGACTAGCGGGATGGGGAGGGCAGTACTTC; CDR3aa: CASSSGLAGWGGQYF
len: 15; j_gene: TRBJ1-4; d_gene: TRBD1; v_gene: TRBV4-1; abundance: .; CDR3nt: TGCGCCAGCAGCACACAGGGGGCGACTAATGAAAAACTGTTTTTT; CDR3aa: CASSTQGATNEKLFF
len: 14; j_gene: TRBJ2-7; d_gene: TRBD1; v_gene: TRBV28; abundance: few; CDR3nt: TGTGCCAGCACCACGGGACAGGGGGCTTACGAGCAGTACTTC; CDR3aa: CASTTGQGAYEQYF
len: 15; j_gene: TRBJ1-1; d_gene: TRBD1; v_gene: TRBV10-3; abundance: few; CDR3nt: TGTGCCATCAGACAGGGGGCGGGAGCGGGCACTGAAGCTTTCTTT; CDR3aa: CAIRQGAGAGTEAFF
len: 15; j_gene: TRBJ2-7; d_gene: .; v_gene: TRBV25-1; abundance: .; CDR3nt: TGTGCCAGCAGTGAATCCCGTAGCGGATCCTACGAGCAGTACTTC; CDR3aa: CASSESRSGSYEQYF
len: 15; j_gene: TRBJ2-5; d_gene: TRBD1; v_gene: TRBV7-8; abundance: once; CDR3nt: TGTGCCAGCAGCTTAGCGGTGAGGGGGCGAGGGGCCCAGTACTTC; CDR3aa: CASSLAVRGRGAQYF
len: 14; j_gene: TRBJ2-3; d_gene: TRBD2; v_gene: TRBV27; abundance: few; CDR3nt: TGTGCCACCCAACTAGCGGGAGGGCCAGATACGCAGTATTTT; CDR3aa: CATQLAGGPDTQYF
len: 16; j_gene: TRBJ1-4; d_gene: TRBD1; v_gene: TRBV5-8; abundance: .; CDR3nt: TGTGCCAGCAGCTTGTGGTTGGGACAGATGTTCGAAAAACTGTTTTTT; CDR3aa: CASSLWLGQMFEKLFF
len: 18; j_gene: TRBJ1-3; d_gene: .; v_gene: TRBV5-1; abundance: .; CDR3nt: TGCGCCAGCAGCCGCCGGGCTCGGACAGCAACCTCTGGAAACACCATATATTTT; CDR3aa: CASSRRARTATSGNTIYF
len: 11; j_gene: TRBJ1-1; d_gene: TRBD1; v_gene: TRBV2; abundance: .; CDR3nt: TGTGCCAGAGGGGGCTCCACTGAAGCTTTCTTT; CDR3aa: CARGGSTEAFF
len: 13; j_gene: TRBJ1-2; d_gene: .; v_gene: TRBV19; abundance: .; CDR3nt: TGTGCCAGTACCGAAACAGGCCTCTATGGCTACACCTTC; CDR3aa: CASTETGLYGYTF
len: 14; j_gene: TRBJ2-2; d_gene: .; v_gene: TRBV5-4; abundance: few; CDR3nt: TGTGCCAGCAGACCGGACAGGAACACCGGGGAGCTGTTTTTT; CDR3aa: CASRPDRNTGELFF
len: 14; j_gene: TRBJ2-7; d_gene: .; v_gene: TRBV7-2; abundance: .; CDR3nt: TGTGCCAGCAGCTTACAGGGGCCCTTGTACGAGCAGTACTTC; CDR3aa: CASSLQGPLYEQYF
len: 15; j_gene: TRBJ2-3; d_gene: TRBD2; v_gene: TRBV27; abundance: .; CDR3nt: TGTGCCAGCAGTTTATCACAAACTAGCGCAGATACGCAGTATTTT; CDR3aa: CASSLSQTSADTQYF
len: 14; j_gene: TRBJ1-1; d_gene: .; v_gene: TRBV5-1; abundance: .; CDR3nt: TGCGCCAGCAGCGAGTGGACAGTCCGTACTGAAGCTTTCTTT; CDR3aa: CASSEWTVRTEAFF
len: 13; j_gene: TRBJ2-7; d_gene: .; v_gene: TRBV27; abundance: .; CDR3nt: TGTGCCAGCAGTTTGGGGAGGACCTACGAGCAGTACTTC; CDR3aa: CASSLGRTYEQYF
len: 14; j_gene: TRBJ1-2; d_gene: TRBD1; v_gene: TRBV9; abundance: .; CDR3nt: TGTGCCAGCAGCGTGCAGGGGGCCGAATATGGCTACACCTTC; CDR3aa: CASSVQGAEYGYTF
len: 16; j_gene: TRBJ2-7; d_gene: TRBD1; v_gene: TRBV28; abundance: few; CDR3nt: TGTGCCAGCAGTCTACCACGGACAGGGAGGAGGTACGAGCAGTACTTC; CDR3aa: CASSLPRTGRRYEQYF